A selection of T cell receptor beta chains follows, all from one sample in a study of blood T cells in healthy people across ages. A single record per CDR3 protein comes from TCRdb applying MiXCR to the 5' RACE reads. Among about 590,000 distinct CDR3 sequences listed, approximately 30% were seen once. The sample was blood. The origin of the receptors is a woman aged 80 or over in good health. Both conserved end residues are part of each CDR3. Each record gives: D gene, clone size, J gene, V gene, CDR3 protein, CDR3 DNA. A D gene is named only where the DNA matches it firmly. The size entry is marked missing in some rows and otherwise reads once, few, many or a size class.

d_call: -
clone_size: many
j_call: TRBJ1-2
v_call: TRBV4-1
cdr3_aa: CASSQEGAGYGYTF
cdr3_nt: TGCGCCAGCAGCCAAGAGGGTGCCGGCTATGGCTACACCTTC

d_call: -
clone_size: many
j_call: TRBJ2-5
v_call: TRBV7-9
cdr3_aa: CASSLQDSGKYF
cdr3_nt: TGTGCCAGCAGCTTACAGGACAGTGGGAAGTACTTC

d_call: TRBD1
clone_size: many
j_call: TRBJ1-6
v_call: TRBV7-2
cdr3_aa: CASSLGGDRYSPLHF
cdr3_nt: TGTGCCAGCAGCTTAGGCGGGGACAGGTATTCACCCCTCCACTTT

d_call: -
clone_size: -
j_call: TRBJ1-3
v_call: TRBV20-1
cdr3_aa: CSAREGGQSSGNTIYF
cdr3_nt: TGCAGTGCTAGGGAGGGAGGACAGTCCTCTGGAAACACCATATATTTT

d_call: -
clone_size: -
j_call: TRBJ1-6
v_call: TRBV9
cdr3_aa: CASSVVRDSPPHF
cdr3_nt: TGTGCCAGCAGCGTGGTGAGGGATTCACCCCCCCACTTT

d_call: TRBD1
clone_size: many
j_call: TRBJ2-1
v_call: TRBV20-1
cdr3_aa: CSAPNRGLSSYNEQFF
cdr3_nt: TGCAGTGCTCCTAACAGGGGCCTGAGCTCCTACAATGAGCAGTTCTTC

d_call: -
clone_size: many
j_call: TRBJ1-5
v_call: TRBV12-3/TRBV12-4
cdr3_aa: CASSLPGWVSNNQPQHF
cdr3_nt: TGTGCCAGCAGTCTACCGGGTTGGGTCAGTAACAATCAGCCCCAGCATTTT

d_call: TRBD1
clone_size: -
j_call: TRBJ1-1
v_call: TRBV11-2
cdr3_aa: CASSRGTGGMNTEAFF
cdr3_nt: TGTGCCAGCAGCAGGGGGACAGGGGGCATGAACACTGAAGCTTTCTTT

d_call: -
clone_size: -
j_call: TRBJ1-6
v_call: TRBV5-1
cdr3_aa: CASSLEGILDSPPHF
cdr3_nt: TGCGCCAGCAGCTTGGAGGGAATATTGGATTCACCCCCCCACTTT

d_call: -
clone_size: many
j_call: TRBJ2-3
v_call: TRBV18
cdr3_aa: CASSPALRDTQYF
cdr3_nt: TGTGCCAGCTCACCTGCTCTTAGGGATACGCAGTATTTT

d_call: TRBD2
clone_size: many
j_call: TRBJ2-1
v_call: TRBV6-2/TRBV6-3
cdr3_aa: CASSTASGGVGEQFF
cdr3_nt: TGTGCCAGCAGTACGGCTAGCGGGGGGGTCGGGGAGCAGTTCTTC

d_call: -
clone_size: -
j_call: TRBJ1-1
v_call: TRBV6-2/TRBV6-3
cdr3_aa: CASRPLPGTGSRMNTEAFF
cdr3_nt: TGTGCCAGCAGACCCCTACCCGGGACTGGATCCCGCATGAACACTGAAGCTTTCTTT

d_call: TRBD2
clone_size: many
j_call: TRBJ2-7
v_call: TRBV3-1
cdr3_aa: CASSRSSGGDSYEQYF
cdr3_nt: TGTGCCAGCAGCCGGTCTAGCGGGGGGGACTCCTACGAGCAGTACTTC

d_call: TRBD2
clone_size: -
j_call: TRBJ2-1
v_call: TRBV19
cdr3_aa: CASSINRLAGGISHEQFF
cdr3_nt: TGTGCCAGTAGTATAAATCGGCTAGCGGGGGGCATCTCTCATGAGCAGTTCTTC

d_call: -
clone_size: many
j_call: TRBJ1-2
v_call: TRBV6-6
cdr3_aa: CASIQPGHSYGYTF
cdr3_nt: TGTGCCAGCATCCAACCGGGACACAGCTATGGCTACACCTTC

d_call: TRBD1
clone_size: many
j_call: TRBJ2-7
v_call: TRBV7-2
cdr3_aa: CASSPRTGPSSYEQYF
cdr3_nt: TGTGCCAGCAGCCCCCGGACAGGTCCCTCTTCCTACGAGCAGTACTTC

d_call: -
clone_size: few
j_call: TRBJ1-2
v_call: TRBV5-5
cdr3_aa: CASRPRTGHYGYTF
cdr3_nt: TGTGCCAGCAGACCCCGGACCGGACACTATGGCTACACCTTC

d_call: -
clone_size: -
j_call: TRBJ2-3
v_call: TRBV12-3/TRBV12-4
cdr3_aa: CASSTGPSTDVQYF
cdr3_nt: TGTGCCAGCAGTACGGGACCTAGCACAGATGTGCAGTATTTT

d_call: -
clone_size: -
j_call: TRBJ2-7
v_call: TRBV12-3/TRBV12-4
cdr3_aa: CASSLQRNEQYF
cdr3_nt: TGTGCCAGCAGTTTACAACGGAACGAGCAGTACTTC

d_call: -
clone_size: -
j_call: TRBJ2-1
v_call: TRBV6-1
cdr3_aa: CASRDDRLSSYNEQFF
cdr3_nt: TGTGCCAGCAGAGACGACAGGCTAAGCTCCTACAATGAGCAGTTCTTC

d_call: TRBD1
clone_size: many
j_call: TRBJ2-5
v_call: TRBV15
cdr3_aa: CATSRVGQGEYYQETQYF
cdr3_nt: TGTGCCACCAGCAGAGTAGGGCAGGGGGAGTACTACCAAGAGACCCAGTACTTC

d_call: -
clone_size: few
j_call: TRBJ2-2
v_call: TRBV7-3
cdr3_aa: CASSSPQMNTGELFF
cdr3_nt: TGTGCCAGCAGCTCGCCGCAGATGAACACCGGGGAGCTGTTTTTT

d_call: -
clone_size: -
j_call: TRBJ1-2
v_call: TRBV9
cdr3_aa: CASSARGRPGGYTF
cdr3_nt: TGTGCCAGCAGCGCTAGGGGTCGACCAGGGGGCTACACCTTC

d_call: TRBD2
clone_size: many
j_call: TRBJ2-1
v_call: TRBV7-9
cdr3_aa: CASSLAGTRTEQFF
cdr3_nt: TGTGCCAGCAGCTTAGCCGGGACTAGGACTGAGCAGTTCTTC

d_call: TRBD2
clone_size: -
j_call: TRBJ2-5
v_call: TRBV28
cdr3_aa: CASSFRRGRKETQYF
cdr3_nt: TGTGCCAGCAGTTTTAGGCGGGGGAGGAAAGAGACCCAGTACTTC

d_call: -
clone_size: many
j_call: TRBJ2-7
v_call: TRBV3-1
cdr3_aa: CASSLQVAAAEQYF
cdr3_nt: TGTGCCAGCAGCCTACAGGTAGCAGCGGCCGAGCAGTACTTC

d_call: -
clone_size: -
j_call: TRBJ2-1
v_call: TRBV7-9
cdr3_aa: CASGRPGSNNEQFF
cdr3_nt: TGTGCCAGCGGAAGACCGGGCTCGAACAATGAGCAGTTCTTC

d_call: -
clone_size: many
j_call: TRBJ1-2
v_call: TRBV25-1
cdr3_aa: CASSDGGIGIGGYTF
cdr3_nt: TGTGCCAGCAGTGATGGGGGGATAGGGATAGGTGGCTACACCTTC

d_call: -
clone_size: -
j_call: TRBJ2-6
v_call: TRBV20-1
cdr3_aa: CSALTSRGSGANVLTF
cdr3_nt: TGCAGTGCCCTAACGTCCAGGGGCTCTGGGGCCAACGTCCTGACTTTC

d_call: -
clone_size: -
j_call: TRBJ2-1
v_call: TRBV5-1
cdr3_aa: CACSSGNRAPNNEQFF
cdr3_nt: TGCGCCTGCAGCTCGGGGAACAGGGCTCCAAACAATGAGCAGTTCTTC

d_call: -
clone_size: -
j_call: TRBJ1-1
v_call: TRBV7-2
cdr3_aa: CASSLMEGRAFF
cdr3_nt: TGTGCCAGCAGCTTAATGGAGGGCCGAGCTTTCTTT

d_call: -
clone_size: many
j_call: TRBJ2-1
v_call: TRBV5-6
cdr3_aa: CASSLGATSYNEQFF
cdr3_nt: TGTGCCAGCAGCTTGGGGGCTACCTCCTACAATGAGCAGTTCTTC

d_call: TRBD1
clone_size: many
j_call: TRBJ1-2
v_call: TRBV7-9
cdr3_aa: CASSPEDRGAYGYTF
cdr3_nt: TGTGCCAGCAGCCCGGAGGACAGGGGAGCCTATGGCTACACCTTC

d_call: -
clone_size: -
j_call: TRBJ1-6
v_call: TRBV3-1
cdr3_aa: CASSQQWTDSPLHF
cdr3_nt: TGTGCCAGCAGCCAGCAGTGGACAGATTCACCCCTCCACTTT

d_call: TRBD2
clone_size: many
j_call: TRBJ2-7
v_call: TRBV5-1
cdr3_aa: CASSWGTSVYEQYF
cdr3_nt: TGCGCCAGCAGCTGGGGGACTAGTGTATACGAGCAGTACTTC

d_call: TRBD2
clone_size: many
j_call: TRBJ2-5
v_call: TRBV15
cdr3_aa: CATSLSGEETQYF
cdr3_nt: TGTGCCACCAGCCTTAGCGGGGAAGAGACCCAGTACTTC

d_call: -
clone_size: few
j_call: TRBJ2-2
v_call: TRBV5-1
cdr3_aa: CASSRDGQLNTGELFF
cdr3_nt: TGCGCCAGCAGCAGGGACGGACAGCTGAACACCGGGGAGCTGTTTTTT

d_call: -
clone_size: few
j_call: TRBJ1-1
v_call: TRBV5-1
cdr3_aa: CASSSTGENTETFF
cdr3_nt: TGCGCCAGCAGCTCGACAGGAGAGAACACTGAAACTTTCTTT

d_call: -
clone_size: -
j_call: TRBJ2-3
v_call: TRBV10-3
cdr3_aa: CAALSNVGVDTQYF
cdr3_nt: TGTGCCGCCCTCTCGAACGTCGGGGTAGATACGCAGTATTTT

d_call: TRBD2
clone_size: -
j_call: TRBJ2-4
v_call: TRBV20-1
cdr3_aa: CSASKAGGQDIQYF
cdr3_nt: TGCAGTGCTAGTAAGGCGGGGGGGCAGGACATTCAGTACTTC

d_call: -
clone_size: -
j_call: TRBJ2-7
v_call: TRBV3-1
cdr3_aa: CASSQDGFGNEQYF
cdr3_nt: TGTGCCAGCAGCCAAGACGGGTTCGGGAATGAGCAGTACTTC

d_call: TRBD2
clone_size: -
j_call: TRBJ2-5
v_call: TRBV6-2/TRBV6-3
cdr3_aa: CASSTHLAGQETQYF
cdr3_nt: TGTGCCAGCAGCACCCACCTAGCGGGGCAAGAGACCCAGTACTTC

d_call: -
clone_size: -
j_call: TRBJ1-2
v_call: TRBV2
cdr3_aa: CASSEGPSEIGYTF
cdr3_nt: TGTGCCAGCAGCGAAGGGCCCTCCGAGATTGGCTACACCTTC

d_call: -
clone_size: many
j_call: TRBJ2-3
v_call: TRBV4-2
cdr3_aa: CASSQMTGRDTQYF
cdr3_nt: TGTGCCAGCAGCCAGATGACTGGCCGAGATACGCAGTATTTT

d_call: -
clone_size: once
j_call: TRBJ2-1
v_call: TRBV20-1
cdr3_aa: CSARGDGGFNEQFF
cdr3_nt: TGCAGTGCTAGGGGGGACGGAGGCTTTAATGAGCAGTTCTTC

d_call: TRBD2
clone_size: -
j_call: TRBJ2-2
v_call: TRBV7-3
cdr3_aa: CASSSTSGGHGELFF
cdr3_nt: TGTGCCAGCAGCTCCACTAGCGGGGGGCACGGGGAGCTGTTTTTT

d_call: -
clone_size: many
j_call: TRBJ1-4
v_call: TRBV20-1
cdr3_aa: CSASPVGLEKLFF
cdr3_nt: TGCAGTGCTAGTCCGGTGGGGTTGGAAAAACTGTTTTTT

d_call: TRBD1
clone_size: many
j_call: TRBJ1-2
v_call: TRBV9
cdr3_aa: CASSIRQGYGYTF
cdr3_nt: TGTGCCAGCAGCATACGACAGGGCTATGGCTACACCTTC